This is a list of T cell receptor beta chains from one sample in a study of blood T cell repertoires in COVID-19. This table comes from immunoSEQ multiplex PCR, and its TCRdb copy is limited to in-frame clones, with some not included. The sample carries a few hundred thousand clones, 70% to 90% recorded once. Sequencing used PBMCs or T cells enriched from blood (not recorded which). The receptors shown here come from a woman under 30 who had recovered from COVID-19. Each CDR3 is given with its conserved first and last residue. The order of the fields is D gene, V gene, J gene, clone size, CDR3 DNA, CDR3 protein. The D gene is left open where the match is weak. Size is omitted from some rows. Given values are once, few, many or a class for expanded clones.

TRBD1	TRBV2	TRBJ2-7	.	TGTGCCGCAGGAGACAGGGACCGGAGTCGCGAGCAGTACTTC	CAAGDRDRSREQYF
TRBD1	TRBV4-1	TRBJ2-3	.	TGCGCCAGCAGCCAAGAATCGGGGACAGGGGGCCTCACAGATACGCAGTATTTT	CASSQESGTGGLTDTQYF
TRBD1	TRBV5-8	TRBJ2-7	.	TGTGCCAGCAGCAGAGGGACAGCCTACGAGCAGTACTTC	CASSRGTAYEQYF
TRBD2	TRBV12-5	TRBJ2-1	.	TGTGCTAGTGGTTTGGTACGACGGGGGGAGCGGGGGAATGAGCAGTTCTTC	CASGLVRRGERGNEQFF
TRBD1	TRBV15	TRBJ1-5	.	TGTGCCACCAGCAGAGATCGATATAGGACAGGGAATCAGCCCCAGCATTTT	CATSRDRYRTGNQPQHF
TRBD1	TRBV5-1	TRBJ1-2	.	TGCGCCAGCAGGGGACAGCTCAACTATGGCTACACCTTC	CASRGQLNYGYTF
TRBD1	TRBV15	TRBJ2-7	.	TGTGCCACCAGCAGAGTGGACAGGTACTACGAGCAGTACTTC	CATSRVDRYYEQYF
.	TRBV14	TRBJ1-4	.	TGTGCCAGCAGCCCCGTTGGTCCCGCGACTAATGAAAAACTGTTTTTT	CASSPVGPATNEKLFF
.	TRBV7-2	TRBJ1-5	.	TGTGCCAGCAGCCCGCAGGGTACGAGCAATCAGCCCCAGCATTTT	CASSPQGTSNQPQHF
TRBD1	TRBV30	TRBJ1-5	.	TGTGGGGAACAGGGGATGGCCCCCCTTCGGGAGCCCCAGCATTTT	CGEQGMAPLREPQHF
.	TRBV4-1	TRBJ2-7	once	TGCGCCAGCAGCCACCCAGGGGAGTTGGGCGAGCAGTACTTC	CASSHPGELGEQYF
.	TRBV2	TRBJ1-6	.	TGTGCCAGCAGTGACAGGAGGAATTCACCCCTCCACTTT	CASSDRRNSPLHF
.	TRBV5-8	TRBJ1-2	.	TGTGCCAGCAGCTTGACCATTTCCAGGGGACCTAACTATGGCTACACCTTC	CASSLTISRGPNYGYTF
TRBD1	TRBV7-2	TRBJ1-1	.	TGTGCAGAGGGGACAGATATTGACACTGAAGCTTTCTTT	CAEGTDIDTEAFF
.	TRBV7-9	TRBJ2-5	once	TGTGCCAGCAGGCTGGCGGCCTTCGAGAGCCAGTACTTC	CASRLAAFESQYF
.	TRBV30	TRBJ1-1	.	TGTGCCTGGGGGGCTCTCATGAACACTGAAGCTTTCTTT	CAWGALMNTEAFF
TRBD1	TRBV3-1/TRBV3-2	TRBJ1-1	few	TGTGCCAGCAGCCTAGGACAGGGGAACACTGAAGCTTTCTTT	CASSLGQGNTEAFF
.	TRBV10-1	TRBJ1-3	.	TGCGCCAGCAGGGCGGGCACCGGAAACACCATATATTTT	CASRAGTGNTIYF
TRBD1	TRBV19	TRBJ2-1	.	TGTGCCACCCCGGGACAGTTAGGTTACAATGAGCAGTTCTTC	CATPGQLGYNEQFF
.	TRBV5-1	TRBJ2-2	.	TGCGCCAGCAGCGCGAGGGTGAACACGAACACCGGGGAGCTGTTTTTT	CASSARVNTNTGELFF
TRBD2	TRBV7-3	TRBJ2-3	.	TGTGCCAGCAGCTTAGGCGGGGGTCGCACAGATACGCAGTATTTT	CASSLGGGRTDTQYF
.	TRBV7-9	TRBJ2-3	.	TGTGCCAGCAGCTTAGGAGAGGGGGGGCGCCCGTATTTT	CASSLGEGGRPYF
TRBD1	TRBV5-1	TRBJ1-2	.	TGCGCCAGCAGTCCCGGGACAGGGACCTATGGCTACACCTTC	CASSPGTGTYGYTF
TRBD2	TRBV7-2	TRBJ2-1	.	TGTGCCAGCAGCTCCGGACTAGCGGGCCTGTGGGGTGAGCAGTTCTTC	CASSSGLAGLWGEQFF
.	TRBV29-1	TRBJ2-2	.	TGCAGCGCCATAAACGTTCCAGGGTCCGGGGAGCTGTTTTTT	CSAINVPGSGELFF
TRBD1	TRBV3-1/TRBV3-2	TRBJ1-4	.	TGTGCCAGCAGCCAACTTACTAGGGGGCAGGGAAGGGATGAAAAACTGTTTTTT	CASSQLTRGQGRDEKLFF
TRBD1	TRBV5-1	TRBJ1-1	.	TGCGCCAGCAGCCCAAGGACAGGGAGGGACACTGAAGCTTTCTTT	CASSPRTGRDTEAFF
.	TRBV4-1	TRBJ1-1	.	TGCGCCAGCAGCCACTCTGCAACCGGCACTGAAGCTTTCTTT	CASSHSATGTEAFF
.	TRBV4-2	TRBJ1-6	.	TGTGCCAGCAGCCAAGTAAGAGGGGGAGGGATACTATCGGTGTCCTATAATTCACCCCTCCACTTT	CASSQVRGGGILSVSYNSPLHF
.	TRBV12-3/TRBV12-4	TRBJ2-7	once	TGTGCCAGCAGTTACTTAGCCACCTACGAGCAGTACTTC	CASSYLATYEQYF
TRBD2	TRBV29-1	TRBJ2-2	.	TGCAGCGTTTTTGGGGAATTCTCAAGCGGGGGCGGCGGGGAGCTGTTTTTT	CSVFGEFSSGGGGELFF
.	TRBV14	TRBJ1-6	.	TGTGCCAGCAGCCCCCGGACAAAGAATTCACCCCTCCACTTT	CASSPRTKNSPLHF
TRBD1	TRBV11-2	TRBJ2-2	.	TGTGCCAGCAGCTTATCAGGGGGCGGCACCGGGGAGCTGTTTTTT	CASSLSGGGTGELFF
.	TRBV6-5	TRBJ2-7	.	TGTGCCAGCAGTTATGGACATGCGGCCTACGAGCAGTACTTC	CASSYGHAAYEQYF
.	TRBV4-2	TRBJ2-7	few	TGTGCCAGCAGCCAAGAATTTGCTTTTAGCTCCTACGAGCAGTACTTC	CASSQEFAFSSYEQYF
.	TRBV19	TRBJ1-5	.	TGTGCCAGCTTAGCGGGAGAGGGACGATTTTTGGGTCAGCCCCAGCATTTT	CASLAGEGRFLGQPQHF